This T cell receptor (beta chain) appears in the sequencing data of a study of cytomegalovirus exposure and HLA in healthy donors. 13 Jbeta primers and 60 Vbeta primers were used for the PCR. Using immunoSEQ multiplex PCR, the repertoire was profiled, and TCRdb retains in-frame clones only, with some absent. The table shows approximately 100,000 clones, with about 70% occurring only once. This clone has a single count. As yet, its antigen is unknown. The CDR3 spans 14 residues. Germline-derived CDR1 and CDR2 are SGHRS and YFSETQ. Trimming took 9 bases from V and 4 from J, leaving 19 bases between them. Broader study findings: For TCR beta chains, V- and J-gene trimming was later linked to a missense DCLRE1C variant. Later work showed greater clonal expansion in HLA-associated TCR beta chains than in equally common others. In an earlier analysis, most TCR beta V segments were productive about 87% or about 30% of the time.

The sequenced sample was PBMCs. The chain carries TRBV5-1 and TRBJ2-5; D gene ambiguous. The source is a woman between 35 and 50 years old in good health and CMV-seropositive. The CDR3 nucleotides are TGCGCCACCAACTCGGGTAGCTTGGGAGAGACCCAGTACTTC. Translating gives CATNSGSLGETQYF.